What follows is one T cell receptor (beta chain) and its context. Its target is unknown. This table comes from immunoSEQ multiplex PCR, and its TCRdb copy is limited to in-frame clones, with some not included. The sample consists of 29,000 or so clones, around 70% of them appearing once. This sample is drawn from a study of PD-1 blockade in classical Hodgkin lymphoma. The study's findings and limits: Before treatment, complete responders showed about the same diversity as newly diagnosed patients.

Each patient's relapse followed autologous stem cell transplantation, and brentuximab vedotin exposure varied. The receptor comes from a human donor with classical Hodgkin lymphoma. The sequencing used peripheral blood mononuclear cells (PBMCs), collected before the second cycle of nivolumab.

The CDR3 loop is CASTGDSGNTIYF. In nucleotides, the CDR3 is TGTGCCAGTACCGGGGATTCTGGAAACACCATATATTTT. The chain joins TRBV19 to TRBJ1-3; D gene ambiguous. CDR1 is LNHDA, CDR2 SQIVND, per germline (reference sequence). Trimming took 7 bases from V and 1 from J, leaving 8 bases between them. The CDR3 is 13 amino acids.